This T cell receptor beta chain was identified during a study of T cell responses to AZD1222 COVID-19 vaccine. Whole-study results and caveats: Females outnumbered males among donors, who were mostly white British; clonal diversity was possibly underestimated. Variant regions that are unmutated are reportedly the target of nearly half of spike-specific TCRs.

Regarding this clone: Its cognate antigen is unknown.

Generated by immunoSEQ multiplex PCR, the TCRdb table keeps only in-frame clones and is missing some. The repertoire has more than 90,000 clones, around 84% of them found once; the top ten carry 1.4%. The clonotype was recovered from an adult in good health. The sequenced sample was peripheral blood, obtained on day 0 of AZD1222 vaccination.

The DNA of the CDR3 is TGTGCCAGCAGCCGGACTCCTTACGAGCAGTACTTC. Protein: CASSRTPYEQYF. The rearrangement links TRBV14 to TRBJ2-7; D may be TRBD2 (5 bases). Germline loops: CDR1 SGHDN, CDR2 FVKESK. The CDR3 is made up of 12 amino acids. Trimming removed 4 bases at V and 4 bases at J, with 8 bases between.